One sample yielded the 28 T cell receptor beta chains listed below, sequenced in a study of cytomegalovirus exposure and HLA in healthy donors. The PCR was carried out with 60 Vbeta primers and 13 Jbeta primers. The repertoire was sequenced with immunoSEQ multiplex PCR; TCRdb's copy has only in-frame clones and lacks some. The sample contains 170,000 or so clones, roughly 80% of which appear only once. The sequencing sample was made of PBMCs. The receptors stem from a man younger than 35 in good health and CMV-seronegative.

V is TRBV5-1 and J is TRBJ2-1; TRBD1 matches 7 bases. The V and J ends lost 5 bases and 7 bases, in that order; junction bases with no gene match: 12. Germline V gene lookup returns CDR1 SGHRS and CDR2 YFSETQ. CDR3 length: 15 amino acids. CDR3 bases: TGCGCCAGCAGATCGGGTGGGACAGAGGGGAATGAGCAGTTCTTC. Protein product: CASRSGGTEGNEQFF.

The V call is TRBV7-2, the J call TRBJ2-2; maybe TRBD1 (5 bases). Germline V CDR1 and CDR2: SGHTA, FQGNSA. Trimming stripped 2 bases from V and 6 bases from J, with 7 bases between. The CDR3 is made up of 13 amino acids. CDR3 residues: CASSLPRAGELFF. The CDR3 DNA follows: TGTGCCAGCAGCTTACCCAGGGCCGGGGAGCTGTTTTTT.

The chain links TRBV28 to TRBJ1-2; 7 positions agree with TRBD1. V lost 2 bases to trimming and J lost 4 bases; unmatched junction nucleotides: 10. The CDR3 consists of 16 residues. Germline V gives CDR1 MDHEN, CDR2 SYDVKM. The CDR3: CASSLVNPDRVYGYTF. CDR3 DNA: TGTGCCAGCAGTTTAGTCAACCCCGACAGGGTCTATGGCTACACCTTC.

The chain links TRBV11-1 to TRBJ1-4, with a tentative D call TRBD1 (6 bases). The CDR3 consists of 17 residues. V gave up 4 bases and J gave up 8 bases, with 23 bases separating them. Germline V CDR1 and CDR2: SGHAT, FQDESV (reference sequence). CDR3 loop: CASSSMGGGPWAEKLFF. CDR3 DNA sequence: TGTGCCAGCAGCTCAATGGGAGGGGGACCATGGGCCGAAAAACTGTTTTTT.

This clone appeared once. V gene TRBV10-1 combines with J gene TRBJ1-4; D is unclear. The CDR3 extends over 13 amino acids. Germline CDR1 is WNHNN and CDR2 is SYGVQD (reference sequence). Trimming took off 10 bases at V and 7 bases at J, with 16 bases between the two ends. The CDR3 DNA is TGCGCCACCCTTTTTCACGGTAGTGAAAAACTGTTTTTT. It encodes CATLFHGSEKLFF.

This chain joins TRBV14 and TRBJ2-3; 8 bases are shared with TRBD2. The CDR3 contains 16 residues. Germline V CDR1 and CDR2: SGHDN, FVKESK. The junction had 4 bases not matched to a gene; V was cut back by 0 bases and J by 2 bases. In DNA form, the CDR3 reads TGTGCCAGCAGCCAAGACGTAGCGGGGAACACAGATACGCAGTATTTT. Its translation: CASSQDVAGNTDTQYF. Full variable domain (missing parts from reference TRBV14 and TRBJ2-3): EAGVTQFPSHSVIEKGQTVTLRCDPISGHDNLYWYRRVMGKEIKFLLHFVKESKQDESGMPNNRFLAERTGGTYSTLKVQPAELEDSGVYFCASSQDVAGNTDTQYFGPGTRLTVL.

This chain joins TRBV19 and TRBJ2-7, with D tentatively TRBD1 (5 bases). CDR1 and CDR2 from the germline V gene are LNHDA and SQIVND (reference sequence). With 6 bases removed from V and 2 bases from J, the gap between germline ends came to 14 bases. The CDR3 is 14 residues long. The CDR3 DNA reads as TGTGCCAGTAGCACTAACGGACACCCCTACGAGCAGTACTTC. This encodes CASSTNGHPYEQYF. The full variable domain, its missing parts supplied by reference TRBV19 and TRBJ2-7, is DGGITQSPKYLFRKEGQNVTLSCEQNLNHDAMYWYRQDPGQGLRLIYYSQIVNDFQKGDIAEGYSVSREKKESFPLTVTSAQKNPTAFYLCASSTNGHPYEQYFGPGTRLTVT.

The rearrangement joins TRBV6-6 to TRBJ2-7; D ambiguous. Per the germline V gene, CDR1 is MNHNY and CDR2 is SVGAGI (reference sequence). Deletions cut 6 bases from V and 7 bases from J, with 10 bases between. CDR3 length: 11 amino acids. CDR3 region: CASRYSEEQYF. The CDR3 coding sequence is TGTGCCAGCAGGTATTCCGAGGAGCAGTACTTC.

The chain links TRBV21-1 to TRBJ2-5; TRBD2 reflects the table's D call only, with no check against the DNA. The J call may be faulty, since TRBJ2-7 better matches the DNA end. TRBV21-1 represents a pseudogene. This CDR3 is 11 amino acids long. Here the CDR3 reads CASRGGYEQYF. In DNA form, the CDR3 reads TGTGCCAGCAGGGGGGGTTACGAGCAGTACTTC.

V is TRBV25-1 and J is TRBJ2-7; tentative D call: TRBD2 (6 bases). Germline-derived CDR1 and CDR2 are MGHDK and SYGVNS. The length of the CDR3 is 15 residues. The germline V and J ends were trimmed by 4 bases and 3 bases, with 16 bases remaining between them. CDR3 in amino acids: CASSAPGEINYEQYF. For the CDR3, the DNA is TGTGCCAGCAGTGCCCCGGGAGAGATAAACTACGAGCAGTACTTC.

The chain has TRBV27 and TRBJ2-1; 9 nucleotides match TRBD2. The CDR3 has 16 amino acids. V trimming: 3 bases; J trimming: 10 bases; junction bases outside the gene matches: 13. Germline CDR1 and CDR2: MNHEY and SMNVEV (reference sequence). CDR3 sequence reads: CASSFHKLAGDKEQFF. The CDR3 region has the DNA TGTGCCAGCAGTTTCCACAAATTAGCGGGGGATAAGGAGCAGTTCTTC.

The sample holds one count of this clone. The chain is built from TRBV7-2 and TRBJ2-5, with a tentative D call TRBD1 (6 bases). V was trimmed by 6 bases and J by 5 bases, leaving 16 bases between them. This CDR3 contains 14 residues. Germline V gene sequence: CDR1 SGHTA, CDR2 FQGNSA. In DNA form, the CDR3 reads TGTGCCAGCAGGTTCTCAAGGGGGTACGAGACCCAGTACTTC. Amino acid sequence: CASRFSRGYETQYF.

The chain joins TRBV27 to TRBJ2-7, with D uncertain. Germline assignment: CDR1 MNHEY and CDR2 SMNVEV (reference sequence). Deletions cut 1 base from V and 2 bases from J, with 15 bases between. The CDR3 length is 16 residues. CDR3 nucleotide sequence: TGTGCCAGCAGTTTATTCTCTGGTGGCAGAACCTACGAGCAGTACTTC. Its protein is CASSLFSGGRTYEQYF.

V and J are TRBV27 and TRBJ1-2, with D maybe TRBD1 (6 bases). Trimming cost V 5 bases and J 6 bases, with 16 bases left between them. The length of the CDR3 is 14 residues. In germline, CDR1 is MNHEY, CDR2 SMNVEV (reference sequence). This chain's CDR3 is CASSPIPYRDGYTF. The CDR3 DNA is TGTGCCAGCAGTCCGATCCCATACAGGGATGGCTACACCTTC.

The chain joins TRBV7-2 to TRBJ2-2; a possible D gene is TRBD1 (8 bases). The length of the CDR3 is 18 residues. Germline values: CDR1 SGHTA, CDR2 FQGNSA. The V and J ends lost 2 bases and 3 bases respectively, with 19 bases between them. The CDR3 DNA follows: TGTGCCAGCAGCTTAACAGGGGGGGGAGGATGGGACACCGGGGAGCTGTTTTTT. Its translation: CASSLTGGGGWDTGELFF. The variable domain in full, completed from reference TRBV7-2 and TRBJ2-2, reads GAGVSQSPSNKVTEKGKDVELRCDPISGHTALYWYRQSLGQGLEFLIYFQGNSAPDKSGLPSDRFSAERTGGSVSTLTIQRTQQEDSAVYLCASSLTGGGGWDTGELFFGEGSRLTVL.

The CDR3 DNA is TGTGCCAGCAGCCGAATATTCAGGGGGGCCGTAGTAACCGGGGAGCTGTTTTTT. Protein product: CASSRIFRGAVVTGELFF. The V and J genes are TRBV4-2 and TRBJ2-2; tentatively, D is TRBD1 (7 bases). V gave up 4 bases and J gave up 5 bases, with 23 bases separating them. There are 18 residues in the CDR3. Germline lookup yields CDR1 LGHNA and CDR2 YNFKEQ.

The V and J genes are TRBV7-8 and TRBJ2-1, with TRBD2 as a possible D gene (5 bases). This CDR3 has 16 amino acids. Germline V gene lookup returns CDR1 SGHVS and CDR2 FQNEAQ. V lost 6 bases, J lost 6 bases, and 21 bases lay in between. This CDR3 is CASREFGVTPVNEQFF. DNA for the CDR3: TGTGCCAGCAGGGAATTCGGGGTAACCCCCGTCAATGAGCAGTTCTTC. Full variable domain (rest looked up from reference TRBV7-8 and TRBJ2-1): GAGVSQSPRYKVAKRGQDVALRCDPISGHVSLFWYQQALGQGPEFLTYFQNEAQLDKSGLPSDRFFAERPEGSVSTLKIQRTQQEDSAVYLCASREFGVTPVNEQFFGPGTRLTVL.

The chain uses TRBV5-1 and TRBJ2-7, with TRBD1 matching over 7 bases. V lost 7 bases, J lost 2 bases, and 3 bases stayed unmatched. The CDR3 contains 12 residues. Germline V gives CDR1 SGHRS, CDR2 YFSETQ. The CDR3 sequence is CASSQGTYEQYF. The CDR3 DNA sequence: TGCGCCAGCTCACAGGGGACCTACGAGCAGTACTTC.

This rearrangement joins TRBV7-8 to TRBJ2-1; 8 nucleotides agree with TRBD2. V gave up 7 bases and J gave up 5 bases; unmatched junction bases: 7. There are 14 residues in the CDR3. CDR1 is SGHVS and CDR2 is FQNEAQ in the germline V gene. CDR3 sequence (DNA): TGTGCCAGCACCAAACTAGCGGCGGACAATGAGCAGTTCTTC. Translated, it gives CASTKLAADNEQFF.

In the case of this clone: A read error may produce the germline difference seen at one junction end. The rearrangement links TRBV7-7 to TRBJ1-1; D is ambiguous. The CDR3 covers 13 residues. Germline loops: CDR1 SSHAT, CDR2 FNYEAQ (reference sequence). Here the CDR3 reads CASSLELNTEAFF. The CDR3 coding sequence is TGTGCTAGCAGCTTAGAGCTGAACACTGAAGCTTTCTTT.

The rearrangement joins TRBV12-5 to TRBJ2-7; D gene uncertain. V lost 2 bases and J 9 bases, leaving 11 bases between the germline ends. CDR1 and CDR2 (germline): LGHNT, FRNRAP. The CDR3 has 12 amino acids. The DNA of the CDR3 is TGTGCTAGTGGTTTGTATGGTCTACGGCAGTACTTC. Protein product: CASGLYGLRQYF.

The V and J genes are TRBV28 and TRBJ1-5; 7 bases are a match to TRBD1. V trimming: 2 bases; J trimming: 6 bases; junction bases outside the gene matches: 7. Germline-derived CDR1 and CDR2 are MDHEN and SYDVKM. CDR3 size: 15 residues. CDR3 coding DNA: TGTGCCAGCAGTTTAGCCGACAGGGACCGTCAGCCCCAGCATTTT. Its translation: CASSLADRDRQPQHF.

The rearrangement uses TRBV6-1 and TRBJ2-7; 10 nucleotides align to TRBD1. Per the germline V gene, CDR1 is MNHNS and CDR2 is SASEGT. This CDR3 comprises 15 residues. J lost 3 bases, V lost 5 bases, and 7 bases had no gene match. The CDR3 DNA reads as TGTGCCAGCAGTAACTTCCGGGACAGGGGCTACGAGCAGTACTTC. This translates into CASSNFRDRGYEQYF.

This CDR3 is CATSRDRGEQETQYF. CDR3 sequence (DNA): TGTGCCACCAGCAGAGACAGGGGTGAGCAAGAGACCCAGTACTTC. The chain carries TRBV15 and TRBJ2-5; possible D gene TRBD1, 6 bases. Germline lookup yields CDR1 LNHNV and CDR2 YYDKDF (reference sequence). V dropped 0 bases and J dropped 2 bases, with 10 bases sitting between them. The CDR3 has 15 amino acids.

V and J are TRBV7-2 and TRBJ2-3, with D hard to call. Trimming left V 4 bases short and J 1 base short, with 9 bases between. The CDR3 totals 14 residues. Germline V lookup: CDR1 SGHTA, CDR2 FQGNSA. The CDR3 region has the DNA TGTGCCAGCAGCTCCTTGCGGCGCACAGATACGCAGTATTTT. This codes for CASSSLRRTDTQYF.

The chain links TRBV11-2 to TRBJ2-1; 10 nucleotides match TRBD2. With 0 bases clipped from V and 4 bases from J, the junction kept 3 bases outside the gene matches. In germline, CDR1 is SGHAT, CDR2 FQNNGV. This CDR3 is built from 16 residues. CDR3 nucleotides: TGTGCCAGCAGCTTAGAAGGACTAGCGGCTTACAATGAGCAGTTCTTC. Translation: CASSLEGLAAYNEQFF. Full variable domain (rest looked up from reference TRBV11-2 and TRBJ2-1): EAGVAQSPRYKIIEKRQSVAFWCNPISGHATLYWYQQILGQGPKLLIQFQNNGVVDDSQLPKDRFSAERLKGVDSTLKIQPAKLEDSAVYLCASSLEGLAAYNEQFFGPGTRLTVL.

This chain links TRBV6-1 with TRBJ2-7, with D tentatively TRBD2 (6 bases). Germline CDR1 MNHNS, CDR2 SASEGT. The CDR3 is made up of 15 amino acids. Trimming took 7 bases from V and 0 from J, leaving 16 bases between them. Here the CDR3 DNA reads TGTGCCAGCAACGCCTTTGGCGGGGACTCCTACGAGCAGTACTTC. Translating gives CASNAFGGDSYEQYF.

The gene calls are TRBV27 and TRBJ2-6; maybe TRBD2 (5 bases). Trimming shortened V by 0 bases and J by 0 bases, and 12 bases separated the two germline ends. CDR3 length: 18 amino acids. Germline V gene lookup returns CDR1 MNHEY and CDR2 SMNVEV (reference sequence). For the CDR3, the DNA is TGTGCCAGCAGTTTATCTACCCTTACTAGCTCTGGGGCCAACGTCCTGACTTTC. This translates into CASSLSTLTSSGANVLTF.